One T cell receptor beta chain is described in this entry. The data belong to a study of regulatory T cells in long-lasting Graves disease. The CDR3 runs to 12 residues. Germline V gene data show CDR1 as DFQATT and CDR2 as SNEGSKA (reference sequence). Sample time point: persistent/refractory GD, antithyroid drugs over 5 years with positive TRAb. Extracted PBMC RNA gave rise to the TCR library. TCR beta libraries were built with iRepertoire HTBI primers and Arm-PCR of CDR3 regions. Via MiXCR, TCRdb re-called the multiplex PCR reads, giving one row per CDR3 protein. The sample lists roughly 400,000 distinct CDR3 sequences, less than 25% occurring once.

The TCR originated in a female donor with Graves disease. The source was peripheral blood mononuclear cells (PBMCs), collected when the disease was refractory, from a patient treated with antithyroid drugs. This chain links TRBV20-1 with TRBJ2-2; D uncertain. In nucleotides, the CDR3 is TGCAAGGTTCCGACGAACACCGGGGAGCTGTTTTTT. It codes for CKVPTNTGELFF.